This TCR beta chain was captured in a study of blood T cell repertoires in COVID-19. About the research overall: The United States, Italy and Spain were the sources of the acute and convalescent COVID-19 samples. PBMCs, B-cell-depleted T cells, or T cells provided the cDNA or gDNA that made up the material.

Authors' analysis steps: Reference gene primer amplification gave estimated nucleated cell counts. Clones were sequenced by immunoSEQ multiplex PCR, and TCRdb holds only the in-frame ones, with some missing. V and J calls and clone size are copied from that table; D and trimming were computed from the DNA. This repertoire shows around 75,000 clones, around 91% found once; its top ten account for about 5%. The source is a middle-aged man with acute or convalescent COVID-19. The sample was peripheral blood.

Here the CDR3 reads CASSQRSNTEAFF. CDR3 in DNA: TGTGCCAGCAGTCAGAGGTCGAACACTGAAGCTTTCTTT. The chain carries TRBV6-4 and TRBJ1-1; D ambiguous. V shed 5 bases and J shed 1 base, with 8 bases lying between them. The CDR3 totals 13 residues. Germline V CDR1 and CDR2: MRHNA, SNTAGT.